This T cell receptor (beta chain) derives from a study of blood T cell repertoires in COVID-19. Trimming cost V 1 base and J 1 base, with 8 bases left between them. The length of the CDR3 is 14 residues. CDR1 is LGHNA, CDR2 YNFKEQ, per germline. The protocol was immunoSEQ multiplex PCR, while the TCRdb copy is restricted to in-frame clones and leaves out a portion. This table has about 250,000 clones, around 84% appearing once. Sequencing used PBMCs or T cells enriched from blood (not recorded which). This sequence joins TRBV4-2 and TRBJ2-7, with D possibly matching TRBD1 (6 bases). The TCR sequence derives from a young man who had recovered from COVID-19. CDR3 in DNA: TGTGCCAGCAGCCAAGCTGGACAGTCCTACGAGCAGTACTTC. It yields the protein CASSQAGQSYEQYF.